A selection of T cell receptor beta chains follows, all from one sample in a study of blood T cell repertoires in COVID-19. Using immunoSEQ multiplex PCR, the repertoire was profiled, and TCRdb retains in-frame clones only, with some absent. The data contain about 180,000 clones, approximately 86% of them singletons. The material sequenced was peripheral blood. The source is a woman aged 25 to 45 with active or convalescent COVID-19. Each CDR3 is given with its conserved first and last residue. Each record gives: J gene, V gene, clone size, D gene, CDR3 DNA, CDR3 protein. The D gene is left open where the match is weak. A row's size may be missing; if present it is once, few, many or a size class.

j_call: TRBJ2-1
v_call: TRBV2
clone_size: -
d_call: -
cdr3_nt: TGTGCCAACCGGACTCCACCCAATGAGCAGTTCTTC
cdr3_aa: CANRTPPNEQFF

j_call: TRBJ1-5
v_call: TRBV19
clone_size: -
d_call: -
cdr3_nt: TGTGCCAGTAGTATATCAACAGTAAATCATCAGCCCCAGCATTTT
cdr3_aa: CASSISTVNHQPQHF

j_call: TRBJ1-1
v_call: TRBV4-2
clone_size: -
d_call: TRBD1
cdr3_nt: TGTGCCAGCAGACCCCCAGGACAGGGCACTGAAGCTTTCTTT
cdr3_aa: CASRPPGQGTEAFF

j_call: TRBJ2-7
v_call: TRBV27
clone_size: once
d_call: -
cdr3_nt: TGTGCCAGCAGTTTCACTGAGTCCTACGAGCAGTACTTC
cdr3_aa: CASSFTESYEQYF

j_call: TRBJ1-6
v_call: TRBV5-1
clone_size: -
d_call: TRBD1
cdr3_nt: TGCGCCAGCAGCTTGGTGGGGGACAGATCCCCTTACTCACCCCTCCACTTT
cdr3_aa: CASSLVGDRSPYSPLHF

j_call: TRBJ1-3
v_call: TRBV27
clone_size: -
d_call: -
cdr3_nt: TGTGCCAGCAGTAGGGGCTCTGGAAACACCATATATTTT
cdr3_aa: CASSRGSGNTIYF

j_call: TRBJ1-4
v_call: TRBV7-9
clone_size: -
d_call: TRBD1
cdr3_nt: TGTGCCAGCAGCTCTAGGACAGGGACAAATGAAAAACTGTTTTTT
cdr3_aa: CASSSRTGTNEKLFF

j_call: TRBJ1-1
v_call: TRBV7-9
clone_size: -
d_call: -
cdr3_nt: TGTGCCAGCAGCTTCCCCATGAACACTGAAGCTTTCTTT
cdr3_aa: CASSFPMNTEAFF

j_call: TRBJ1-6
v_call: TRBV7-8
clone_size: -
d_call: TRBD1
cdr3_nt: TGTGCCAGCAGCTTAAGGGAACAGGGGGCCTCCTATAATTCACCCCTCCACTTT
cdr3_aa: CASSLREQGASYNSPLHF

j_call: TRBJ2-7
v_call: TRBV28
clone_size: -
d_call: TRBD1
cdr3_nt: TGTGCCAGCACCCGGGACAGATCCTACGAGCAGTACTTC
cdr3_aa: CASTRDRSYEQYF

j_call: TRBJ2-3
v_call: TRBV11-3
clone_size: -
d_call: -
cdr3_nt: TGTGCCAGCAGCCCAGTCCGGGTCCCGCCAGATACGCAGTATTTT
cdr3_aa: CASSPVRVPPDTQYF

j_call: TRBJ2-2
v_call: TRBV7-9
clone_size: -
d_call: TRBD1
cdr3_nt: TGTGCCAGCAGCTTCGTCGGCAGGGGGCATGGCGGGGAGCTGTTTTTT
cdr3_aa: CASSFVGRGHGGELFF

j_call: TRBJ2-1
v_call: TRBV4-2
clone_size: -
d_call: TRBD1
cdr3_nt: TGTGCCAGCAGCCAAGATTCGGGACAGGGTATCTATGAGCAGTTCTTC
cdr3_aa: CASSQDSGQGIYEQFF

j_call: TRBJ1-6
v_call: TRBV6-5
clone_size: -
d_call: -
cdr3_nt: TGTGCCAGTTCGACACAGGCAAATTCACCCCTCCACTTT
cdr3_aa: CASSTQANSPLHF

j_call: TRBJ2-7
v_call: TRBV19
clone_size: -
d_call: TRBD2
cdr3_nt: TGTGCCAGTACCGTAGCGGGGGGGAACTACGAGCAGTACTTC
cdr3_aa: CASTVAGGNYEQYF

j_call: TRBJ2-7
v_call: TRBV19
clone_size: -
d_call: TRBD1
cdr3_nt: TGTGCCAGTAGAGGGCAGGGGGAAGGCTACGAGCAGTACTTC
cdr3_aa: CASRGQGEGYEQYF

j_call: TRBJ1-5
v_call: TRBV6-5
clone_size: -
d_call: -
cdr3_nt: TGTGCCAGCAGCTCCTCCGACAGTCTGAATCAGCCCCAGCATTTT
cdr3_aa: CASSSSDSLNQPQHF

j_call: TRBJ2-1
v_call: TRBV5-4
clone_size: -
d_call: -
cdr3_nt: TGTGCCAGCAGCTTGGACGTGACAGGCAGGCTCTACAATGAGCAGTTCTTC
cdr3_aa: CASSLDVTGRLYNEQFF

j_call: TRBJ1-5
v_call: TRBV19
clone_size: -
d_call: -
cdr3_nt: TGTGCCAGTAGTCCTTATTATAGCAATCAGCCCCAGCATTTT
cdr3_aa: CASSPYYSNQPQHF

j_call: TRBJ1-2
v_call: TRBV5-4
clone_size: -
d_call: TRBD1
cdr3_nt: TGTGCCAGCAGCTTGGGGGCGGTGACAGGGACGGATGGCTACACCTTC
cdr3_aa: CASSLGAVTGTDGYTF

j_call: TRBJ2-1
v_call: TRBV5-6
clone_size: -
d_call: TRBD1
cdr3_nt: TGTGCCAGCACTCCGGAGGCGGGACAGGGGGTCTACAATGAGCAGTTCTTC
cdr3_aa: CASTPEAGQGVYNEQFF

j_call: TRBJ2-3
v_call: TRBV19
clone_size: -
d_call: -
cdr3_nt: TGTGCCAGTAGTGGGTTGACTAGCACAGATACGCAGTATTTT
cdr3_aa: CASSGLTSTDTQYF

j_call: TRBJ1-2
v_call: TRBV5-1
clone_size: -
d_call: TRBD1
cdr3_nt: TGCGCCAGCAGCTTGGGGACAGGGGGCAGTGGTGGCTACACCTTC
cdr3_aa: CASSLGTGGSGGYTF

j_call: TRBJ2-1
v_call: TRBV15
clone_size: -
d_call: TRBD2
cdr3_nt: TGTGCCACCAGCAGAGATCTTTGGCGGGGGGGACACAATGAGCAGTTCTTC
cdr3_aa: CATSRDLWRGGHNEQFF

j_call: TRBJ2-6
v_call: TRBV7-9
clone_size: -
d_call: TRBD1
cdr3_nt: TGTGCCAGCATCCGTTGGACAGGGGGCCCCTCTGGGGCCAACGTCCTGACTTTC
cdr3_aa: CASIRWTGGPSGANVLTF

j_call: TRBJ1-6
v_call: TRBV25-1
clone_size: -
d_call: -
cdr3_nt: TGTGCCAGCACTAAGACAGGAGGTAATTCACCCCTCCACTTT
cdr3_aa: CASTKTGGNSPLHF

j_call: TRBJ1-2
v_call: TRBV18
clone_size: -
d_call: TRBD1
cdr3_nt: TGTGCCAGCTCCCCTAATGACAGGGGAGGCTACACCTTC
cdr3_aa: CASSPNDRGGYTF

j_call: TRBJ1-1
v_call: TRBV18
clone_size: -
d_call: -
cdr3_nt: TGTGCCAGCTCACTCACAGTGCAGATGAACACTGAAGCTTTCTTT
cdr3_aa: CASSLTVQMNTEAFF

j_call: TRBJ2-1
v_call: TRBV14
clone_size: -
d_call: -
cdr3_nt: TGTGCCAGCAGCCTAACAGGGAGCTCCTACAATGAGCAGTTCTTC
cdr3_aa: CASSLTGSSYNEQFF

j_call: TRBJ2-5
v_call: TRBV7-8
clone_size: once
d_call: -
cdr3_nt: TGTGCCAGCAGCTTAGCTCTCCCCGGGCAAGAGACCCAGTACTTC
cdr3_aa: CASSLALPGQETQYF

j_call: TRBJ1-2
v_call: TRBV5-6
clone_size: -
d_call: -
cdr3_nt: TGTGCCAGCAGACAGGGCCCTTTTGGTGGCTACACCTTC
cdr3_aa: CASRQGPFGGYTF

j_call: TRBJ1-5
v_call: TRBV19
clone_size: -
d_call: -
cdr3_nt: TGTGCCAGTATTGGCGGGGGGATCAATCAGCCCCAGCATTTT
cdr3_aa: CASIGGGINQPQHF

j_call: TRBJ2-7
v_call: TRBV11-2
clone_size: -
d_call: -
cdr3_nt: TGTGCCAGCAGCCACAGGGAATATAAGCAGTACTTC
cdr3_aa: CASSHREYKQYF

j_call: TRBJ2-3
v_call: TRBV7-2
clone_size: -
d_call: TRBD2
cdr3_nt: TGTGCCAGCAGCTTAAGGGGCGGGAGGGACAGCACAGATACGCAGTATTTT
cdr3_aa: CASSLRGGRDSTDTQYF

j_call: TRBJ1-2
v_call: TRBV7-9
clone_size: -
d_call: -
cdr3_nt: TGTGCCAGCAGCTCTAGGGGGGGTCACCTGGATTCCTATGGAGACTACACCTTC
cdr3_aa: CASSSRGGHLDSYGDYTF

j_call: TRBJ1-2
v_call: TRBV6-4
clone_size: -
d_call: TRBD1
cdr3_nt: TGTGCCAGCAGCAACCAGGGGGCAAGTCTAGATGGCTACACCTTC
cdr3_aa: CASSNQGASLDGYTF

j_call: TRBJ1-2
v_call: TRBV2
clone_size: few
d_call: -
cdr3_nt: TGTGCCAGCAGTAGGATGGGCGCTAACTATGGCTACACCTTC
cdr3_aa: CASSRMGANYGYTF

j_call: TRBJ1-3
v_call: TRBV5-1
clone_size: -
d_call: TRBD1
cdr3_nt: TGCGCCAGCAGCACGCGGACAGGGGTTGGAAACACCATATATTTT
cdr3_aa: CASSTRTGVGNTIYF

j_call: TRBJ1-2
v_call: TRBV7-9
clone_size: -
d_call: -
cdr3_nt: TGTGCCAGCACTGGTCTGGGAGGTGGCTACACCTTC
cdr3_aa: CASTGLGGGYTF

j_call: TRBJ1-1
v_call: TRBV28
clone_size: -
d_call: -
cdr3_nt: TGTGCCAGCACCGCCGGGGGGGGACGTCTGAACACTGAAGCTTTCTTT
cdr3_aa: CASTAGGGRLNTEAFF

j_call: TRBJ1-1
v_call: TRBV29-1
clone_size: -
d_call: -
cdr3_nt: TGCAGCGTTGACTGGCAGAACACTGAAGCTTTCTTT
cdr3_aa: CSVDWQNTEAFF

j_call: TRBJ2-3
v_call: TRBV10-2
clone_size: -
d_call: -
cdr3_nt: TGCGCCAGCAGTGAGTCACCGACAGACACAGATACGCAGTATTTT
cdr3_aa: CASSESPTDTDTQYF

j_call: TRBJ2-3
v_call: TRBV5-4
clone_size: -
d_call: -
cdr3_nt: TGTGCCAGCAGCCCACCTCGGGGAAGCGAGCCACTTAGCACAGATACGCAGTATTTT
cdr3_aa: CASSPPRGSEPLSTDTQYF

j_call: TRBJ2-3
v_call: TRBV18
clone_size: -
d_call: TRBD2
cdr3_nt: TGTGCCAGCTCAGCTGGGACTAGCGGGAGCACAGATACGCAGTATTTT
cdr3_aa: CASSAGTSGSTDTQYF

j_call: TRBJ1-3
v_call: TRBV10-3
clone_size: -
d_call: -
cdr3_nt: TGTGCCGTCGGGGGAGGAAACACCATATATTTT
cdr3_aa: CAVGGGNTIYF

j_call: TRBJ1-6
v_call: TRBV21-1
clone_size: -
d_call: -
cdr3_nt: TGTGCCAGCAGCAAAGTAGAAGGCGGAGGGAGCTCCTATAATTCACCCCTCCACTTT
cdr3_aa: CASSKVEGGGSSYNSPLHF

j_call: TRBJ2-7
v_call: TRBV4-2
clone_size: once
d_call: TRBD1
cdr3_nt: TGTGCCAGCAGCCAAGAAGTCGGCACAGGGGTTCCCTACGAGCAGTACTTC
cdr3_aa: CASSQEVGTGVPYEQYF

j_call: TRBJ2-5
v_call: TRBV18
clone_size: -
d_call: -
cdr3_nt: TGTGCCAGCTCACCAACAGGTCCCCTAGGGGTTCAAGAGACCCAGTACTTC
cdr3_aa: CASSPTGPLGVQETQYF

j_call: TRBJ2-7
v_call: TRBV27
clone_size: -
d_call: TRBD2
cdr3_nt: TGTGCCACCTGGGGACTAGCGGGACGAAAGAGCTCCTACGAGCAGTACTTC
cdr3_aa: CATWGLAGRKSSYEQYF

j_call: TRBJ1-4
v_call: TRBV18
clone_size: few
d_call: -
cdr3_nt: TGTGCCAGCTCACCTGGCAGTAATGAAAAACTGTTTTTT
cdr3_aa: CASSPGSNEKLFF

j_call: TRBJ1-1
v_call: TRBV19
clone_size: -
d_call: -
cdr3_nt: TGTGCCAGTAGTATCCGAACAGAGATGAACACTGAAGCTTTCTTT
cdr3_aa: CASSIRTEMNTEAFF

j_call: TRBJ1-2
v_call: TRBV4-1
clone_size: -
d_call: TRBD1
cdr3_nt: TGCGCCAGCAGCTTCGGGGACAGGGGGCTGGGCTACACCTTC
cdr3_aa: CASSFGDRGLGYTF

j_call: TRBJ1-1
v_call: TRBV5-4
clone_size: -
d_call: -
cdr3_nt: TGTGCCAGCAGCTTGGAGGGCACAGGACCTAAGTTGGCTTTCTTT
cdr3_aa: CASSLEGTGPKLAFF

j_call: TRBJ2-7
v_call: TRBV10-2
clone_size: -
d_call: TRBD1
cdr3_nt: TGCGCCAGCAGTGAGCCCGGACAGGGTGGGGCCTACGAGCAGTACTTC
cdr3_aa: CASSEPGQGGAYEQYF